What follows is one T cell receptor (beta chain) and its context. Its specificity is not known. The data originate from a study of T cell responses to AZD1222 COVID-19 vaccine. Here immunoSEQ multiplex PCR was the method, and the copy in TCRdb shows in-frame clones only, minus some. The data show more than 85,000 clones, approximately 91% seen once. Germline CDR1 reads MNHNY; CDR2 reads SVGAGI (reference sequence). The CDR3 totals 15 residues. V lost 6 bases, J lost 5 bases, and 6 bases stayed unmatched. General observations from the study: Spike-specific TCRs gained breadth and depth after people received two AZD1222 doses. Females made up more of the donors, who were largely white British, and clonal diversity may have come out too low.

The chain links TRBV6-6 to TRBJ2-2; TRBD1 agrees at 10 bases. Sequenced material: peripheral blood, taken 28 days after the second AZD1222 dose. This TCR was sampled from an adult who received the AZD1222 COVID-19 vaccine. In nucleotides, the CDR3 is TGTGCCAGCAGCCCGAGGACAGGGGGTACCGGGGAGCTGTTTTTT. Amino acid sequence: CASSPRTGGTGELFF.